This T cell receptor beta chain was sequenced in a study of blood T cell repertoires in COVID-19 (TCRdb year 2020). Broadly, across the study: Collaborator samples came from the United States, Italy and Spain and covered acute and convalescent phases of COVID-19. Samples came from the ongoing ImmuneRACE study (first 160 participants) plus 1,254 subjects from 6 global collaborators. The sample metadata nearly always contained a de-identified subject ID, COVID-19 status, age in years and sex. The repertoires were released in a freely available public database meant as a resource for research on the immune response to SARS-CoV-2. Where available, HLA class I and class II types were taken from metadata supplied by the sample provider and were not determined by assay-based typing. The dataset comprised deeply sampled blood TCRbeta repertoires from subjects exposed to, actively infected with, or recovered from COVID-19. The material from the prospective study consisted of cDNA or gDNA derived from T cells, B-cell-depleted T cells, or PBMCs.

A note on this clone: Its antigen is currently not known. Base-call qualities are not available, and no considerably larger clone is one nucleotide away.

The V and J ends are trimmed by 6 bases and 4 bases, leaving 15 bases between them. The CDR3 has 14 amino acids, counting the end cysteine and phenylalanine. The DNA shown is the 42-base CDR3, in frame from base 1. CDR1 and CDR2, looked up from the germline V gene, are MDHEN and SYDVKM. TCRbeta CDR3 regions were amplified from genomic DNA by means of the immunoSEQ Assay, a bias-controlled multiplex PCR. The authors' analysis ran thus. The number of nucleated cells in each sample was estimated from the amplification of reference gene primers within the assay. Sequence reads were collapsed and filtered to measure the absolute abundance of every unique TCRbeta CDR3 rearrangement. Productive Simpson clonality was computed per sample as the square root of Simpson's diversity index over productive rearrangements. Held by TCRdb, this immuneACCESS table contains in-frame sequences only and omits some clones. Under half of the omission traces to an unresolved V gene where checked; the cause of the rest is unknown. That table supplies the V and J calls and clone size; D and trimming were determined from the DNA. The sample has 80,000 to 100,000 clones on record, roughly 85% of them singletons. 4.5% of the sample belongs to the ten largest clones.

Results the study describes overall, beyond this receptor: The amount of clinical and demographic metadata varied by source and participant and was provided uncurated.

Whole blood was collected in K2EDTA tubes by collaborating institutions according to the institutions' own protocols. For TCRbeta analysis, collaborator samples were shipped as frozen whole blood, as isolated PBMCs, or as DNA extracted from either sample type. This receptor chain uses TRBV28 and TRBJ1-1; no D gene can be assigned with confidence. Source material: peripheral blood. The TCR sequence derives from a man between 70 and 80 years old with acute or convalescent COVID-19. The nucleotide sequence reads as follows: TGTGCCAGCAGGAGCACGGGGTCGAGCACTGAAGCTTTCTTT. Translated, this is CASRSTGSSTEAFF.